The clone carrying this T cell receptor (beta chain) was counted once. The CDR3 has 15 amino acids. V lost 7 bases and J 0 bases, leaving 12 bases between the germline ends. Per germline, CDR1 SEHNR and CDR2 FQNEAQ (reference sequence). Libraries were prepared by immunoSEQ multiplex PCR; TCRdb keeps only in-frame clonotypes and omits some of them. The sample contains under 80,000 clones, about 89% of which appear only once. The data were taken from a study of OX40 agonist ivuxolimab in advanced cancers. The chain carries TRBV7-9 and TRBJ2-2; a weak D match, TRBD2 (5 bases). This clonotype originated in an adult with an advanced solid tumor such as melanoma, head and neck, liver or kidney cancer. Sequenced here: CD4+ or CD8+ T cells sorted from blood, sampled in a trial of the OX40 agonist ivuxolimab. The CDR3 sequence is CASTLGLANTGELFF. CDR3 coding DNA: TGTGCCAGCACCCTAGGACTTGCGAACACCGGGGAGCTGTTTTTT.